Listed below are T cell receptor beta chains from one sample, sequenced in a study of blood T cell repertoires in COVID-19. Profiled with immunoSEQ multiplex PCR; TCRdb holds only in-frame clones, not every one. The sample yields about 260,000 clones, 88% seen once. The sequencing sample was made of PBMCs or T cells enriched from blood (not recorded which). These receptors all stem from a woman aged 50 to 60 who had recovered from COVID-19. CDR3s include the opening cysteine and the closing phenylalanine or tryptophan. Fields, in order: clone size, D gene, V gene, J gene, CDR3 protein, CDR3 DNA. D genes are given only for firm matches. The listing skips clone size in some rows; elsewhere it reads once, few, many or a size class.

NA,NA,TRBV6-5,TRBJ1-1,CASSYSNRGSSTEAFF,TGTGCCAGCAGTTACTCGAACCGGGGGTCTAGCACTGAAGCTTTCTTT
NA,TRBD1,TRBV9,TRBJ1-1,CASSEGQGFTEAFF,TGTGCCAGCAGCGAGGGACAGGGGTTCACTGAAGCTTTCTTT
NA,NA,TRBV28,TRBJ2-1,CASSSSRRNEQFF,TGTGCCAGCAGCTCAAGCCGTCGCAATGAGCAGTTCTTC
once,NA,TRBV28,TRBJ1-4,CASSLSRGGGEKLFF,TGTGCCAGCAGTTTAAGCAGGGGTGGTGGTGAAAAACTGTTTTTT
few,NA,TRBV12-2,TRBJ2-1,CASRFGLAGKGEQFF,TGTGCAAGTCGCTTCGGACTAGCGGGAAAGGGTGAGCAGTTCTTC
NA,NA,TRBV20-1,TRBJ1-6,CSASLGVFSYNSPLHF,TGCAGTGCTAGTTTAGGGGTCTTTAGTTATAATTCACCCCTCCACTTT
few,NA,TRBV19,TRBJ1-5,CASSIGPGGQPQHF,TGTGCCAGTAGTATAGGTCCGGGGGGTCAGCCCCAGCATTTT
NA,TRBD2,TRBV5-4,TRBJ2-7,CASSFYTSGRTYEQYF,TGTGCCAGCAGCTTTTATACTAGCGGGAGAACCTACGAGCAGTACTTC
NA,TRBD1,TRBV6-2/TRBV6-3,TRBJ1-5,CASSLQGVSNQPQHF,TGTGCCAGCAGCCTACAGGGGGTTAGCAATCAGCCCCAGCATTTT
NA,NA,TRBV9,TRBJ1-2,CASSVVTGPNYGYTF,TGTGCCAGCAGCGTAGTGACAGGCCCCAACTATGGCTACACCTTC